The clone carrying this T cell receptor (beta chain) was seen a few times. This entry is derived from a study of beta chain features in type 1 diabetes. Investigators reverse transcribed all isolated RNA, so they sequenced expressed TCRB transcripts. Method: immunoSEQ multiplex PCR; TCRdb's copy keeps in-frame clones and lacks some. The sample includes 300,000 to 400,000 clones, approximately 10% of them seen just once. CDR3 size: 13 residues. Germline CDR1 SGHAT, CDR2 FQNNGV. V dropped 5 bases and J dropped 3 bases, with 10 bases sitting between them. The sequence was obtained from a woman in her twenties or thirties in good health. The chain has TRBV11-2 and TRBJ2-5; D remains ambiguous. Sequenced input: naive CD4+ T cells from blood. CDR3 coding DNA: TGTGCCAGCAGCAAAGACACAGAAGAGACCCAGTACTTC. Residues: CASSKDTEETQYF.